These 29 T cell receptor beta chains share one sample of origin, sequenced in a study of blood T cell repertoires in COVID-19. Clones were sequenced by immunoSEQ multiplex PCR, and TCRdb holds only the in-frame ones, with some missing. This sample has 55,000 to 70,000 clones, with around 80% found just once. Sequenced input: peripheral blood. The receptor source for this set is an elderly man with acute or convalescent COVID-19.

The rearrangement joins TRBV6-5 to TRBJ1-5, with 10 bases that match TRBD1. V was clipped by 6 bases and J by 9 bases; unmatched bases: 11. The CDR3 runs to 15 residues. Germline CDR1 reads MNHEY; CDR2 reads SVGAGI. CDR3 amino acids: CASRPGTGADGPQHF. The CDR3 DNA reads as TGTGCCAGCAGGCCCGGGACAGGGGCAGATGGGCCCCAGCATTTT.

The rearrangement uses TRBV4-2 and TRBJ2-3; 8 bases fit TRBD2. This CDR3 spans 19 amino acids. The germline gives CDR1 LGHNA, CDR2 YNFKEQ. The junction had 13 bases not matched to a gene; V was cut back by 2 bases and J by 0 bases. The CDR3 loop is CASSQNPPGGRVSTDTQYF. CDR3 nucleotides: TGTGCCAGCAGCCAAAACCCCCCGGGGGGGCGGGTTAGCACAGATACGCAGTATTTT.

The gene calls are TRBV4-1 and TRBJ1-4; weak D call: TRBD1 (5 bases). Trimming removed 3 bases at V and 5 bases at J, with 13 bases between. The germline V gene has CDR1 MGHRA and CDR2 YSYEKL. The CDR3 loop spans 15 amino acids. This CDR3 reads CASSQRQRRNEKLFF. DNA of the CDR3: TGCGCCAGCAGCCAGCGACAGAGAAGGAATGAAAAACTGTTTTTT.

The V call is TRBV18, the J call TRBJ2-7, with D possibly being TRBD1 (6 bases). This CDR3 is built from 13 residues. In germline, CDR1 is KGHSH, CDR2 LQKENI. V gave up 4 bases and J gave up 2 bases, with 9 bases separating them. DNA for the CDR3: TGTGCCAGCTCACGGGGACAAGCCTACGAGCAGTACTTC. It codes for CASSRGQAYEQYF.

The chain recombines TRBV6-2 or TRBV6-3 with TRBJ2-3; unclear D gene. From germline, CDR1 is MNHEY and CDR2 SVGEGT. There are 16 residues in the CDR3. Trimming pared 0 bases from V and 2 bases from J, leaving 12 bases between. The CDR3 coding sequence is TGTGCCAGCAGTTACTCTTTTAGTTCAAACACAGATACGCAGTATTTT. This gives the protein CASSYSFSSNTDTQYF.

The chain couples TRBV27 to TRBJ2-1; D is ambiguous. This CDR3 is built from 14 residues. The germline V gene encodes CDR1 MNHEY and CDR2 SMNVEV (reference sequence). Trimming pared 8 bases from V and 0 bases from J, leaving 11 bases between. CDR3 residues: CASLDSNSYNEQFF. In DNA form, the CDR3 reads TGTGCCAGCCTCGACTCAAACTCCTACAATGAGCAGTTCTTC.

The CDR3 loop reads CASSQLGQGIHEQYF. The CDR3 DNA follows: TGCGCCAGCAGCCAATTGGGACAGGGTATCCACGAGCAGTACTTC. The chain combines TRBV4-3 with TRBJ2-7; 9 bases map to TRBD1. The V segment lost 2 bases and the J segment 5 bases; nucleotides outside the gene matches: 7. The germline V gene has CDR1 LGHNA and CDR2 YSLEER. CDR3 size: 15 residues.

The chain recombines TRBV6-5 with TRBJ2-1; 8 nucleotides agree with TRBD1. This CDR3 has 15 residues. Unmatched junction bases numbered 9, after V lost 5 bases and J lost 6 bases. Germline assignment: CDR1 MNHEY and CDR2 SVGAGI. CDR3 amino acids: CASSKTGVKGNEQFF. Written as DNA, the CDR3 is TGTGCCAGCAGTAAGACAGGGGTGAAGGGCAATGAGCAGTTCTTC.

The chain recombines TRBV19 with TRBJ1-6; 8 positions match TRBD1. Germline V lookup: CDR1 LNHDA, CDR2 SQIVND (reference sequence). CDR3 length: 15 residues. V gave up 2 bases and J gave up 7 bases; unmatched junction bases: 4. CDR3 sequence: CASSIKGQGNSPLHF. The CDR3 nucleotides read TGTGCCAGTAGTATAAAAGGACAGGGAAATTCACCCCTCCACTTT. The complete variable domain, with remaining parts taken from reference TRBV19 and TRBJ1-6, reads DGGITQSPKYLFRKEGQNVTLSCEQNLNHDAMYWYRQDPGQGLRLIYYSQIVNDFQKGDIAEGYSVSREKKESFPLTVTSAQKNPTAFYLCASSIKGQGNSPLHFGNGTRLTVT.

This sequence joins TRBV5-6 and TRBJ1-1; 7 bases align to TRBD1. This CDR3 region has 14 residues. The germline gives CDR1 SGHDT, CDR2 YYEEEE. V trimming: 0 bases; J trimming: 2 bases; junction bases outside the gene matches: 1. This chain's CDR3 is CASSLDRGNTEAFF. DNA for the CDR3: TGTGCCAGCAGCTTGGACAGGGGCAACACTGAAGCTTTCTTT.

CDR3: CSVAASGSHNEQFF. The CDR3 coding sequence is TGCAGCGTTGCGGCTAGCGGGAGTCACAATGAGCAGTTCTTC. The rearrangement uses TRBV29-1 and TRBJ2-1; TRBD2 agrees at 10 bases. The CDR3 consists of 14 residues. Looked up from germline, CDR1 is SQVTM and CDR2 is ANQGSEA. V lost 4 bases to trimming and J lost 5 bases; unmatched junction nucleotides: 5.

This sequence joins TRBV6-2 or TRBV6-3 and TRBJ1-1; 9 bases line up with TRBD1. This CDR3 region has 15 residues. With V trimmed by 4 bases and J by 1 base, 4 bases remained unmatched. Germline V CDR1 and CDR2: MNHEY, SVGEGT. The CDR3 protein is CASSFSGQGNTEAFF. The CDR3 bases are TGTGCCAGCAGTTTTTCGGGACAGGGGAACACTGAAGCTTTCTTT.

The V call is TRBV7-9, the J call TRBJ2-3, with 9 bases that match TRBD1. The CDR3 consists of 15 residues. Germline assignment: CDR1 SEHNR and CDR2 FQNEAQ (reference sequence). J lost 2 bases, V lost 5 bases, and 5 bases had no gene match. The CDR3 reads CASSPGTGHTDTQYF. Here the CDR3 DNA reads TGTGCCAGCAGCCCAGGGACAGGGCACACAGATACGCAGTATTTT.

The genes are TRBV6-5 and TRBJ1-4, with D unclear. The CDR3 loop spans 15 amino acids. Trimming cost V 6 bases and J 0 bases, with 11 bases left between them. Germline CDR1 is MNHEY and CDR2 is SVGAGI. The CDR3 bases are TGTGCCAGCAGCGAGAGTAGTGCAACTAATGAAAAACTGTTTTTT. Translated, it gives CASSESSATNEKLFF.

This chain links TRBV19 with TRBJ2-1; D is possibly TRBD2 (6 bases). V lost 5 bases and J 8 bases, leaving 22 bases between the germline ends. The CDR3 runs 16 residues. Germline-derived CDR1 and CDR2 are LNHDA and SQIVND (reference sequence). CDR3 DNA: TGTGCCAGTAGTGCGGGACCAGGGTCCAGGTCGCATGAGCAGTTCTTC. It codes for CASSAGPGSRSHEQFF. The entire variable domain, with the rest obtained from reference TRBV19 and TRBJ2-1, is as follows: DGGITQSPKYLFRKEGQNVTLSCEQNLNHDAMYWYRQDPGQGLRLIYYSQIVNDFQKGDIAEGYSVSREKKESFPLTVTSAQKNPTAFYLCASSAGPGSRSHEQFFGPGTRLTVL.

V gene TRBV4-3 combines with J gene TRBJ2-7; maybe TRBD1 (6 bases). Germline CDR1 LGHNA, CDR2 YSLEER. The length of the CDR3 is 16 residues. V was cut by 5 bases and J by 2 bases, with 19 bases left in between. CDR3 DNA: TGCGCCAGCAGCACTCATCTAGACAGGAGACCCTACGAGCAGTACTTC. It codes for CASSTHLDRRPYEQYF.

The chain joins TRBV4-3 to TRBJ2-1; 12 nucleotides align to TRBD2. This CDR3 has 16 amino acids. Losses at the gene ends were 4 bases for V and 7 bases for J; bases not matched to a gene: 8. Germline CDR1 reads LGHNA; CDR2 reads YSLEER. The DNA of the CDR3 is TGCGCCAGCAGCCCCATGCTAGCGGGGGGGTTGAATGAGCAGTTCTTC. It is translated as CASSPMLAGGLNEQFF.

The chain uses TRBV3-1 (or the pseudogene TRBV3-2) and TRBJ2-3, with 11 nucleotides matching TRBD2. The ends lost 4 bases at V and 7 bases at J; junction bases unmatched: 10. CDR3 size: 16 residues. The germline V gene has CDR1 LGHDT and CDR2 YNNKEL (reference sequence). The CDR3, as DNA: TGTGCCAGCAGCCGCCCCACTAGCGGGAGAGAAAATACGCAGTATTTT. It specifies CASSRPTSGRENTQYF.

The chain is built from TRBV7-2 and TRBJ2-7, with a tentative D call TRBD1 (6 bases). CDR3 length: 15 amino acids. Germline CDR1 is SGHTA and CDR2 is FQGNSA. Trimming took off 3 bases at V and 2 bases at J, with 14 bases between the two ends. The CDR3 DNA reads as TGTGCCAGCAGCTTTAAACAGGGTTTAGCCTACGAGCAGTACTTC. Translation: CASSFKQGLAYEQYF.

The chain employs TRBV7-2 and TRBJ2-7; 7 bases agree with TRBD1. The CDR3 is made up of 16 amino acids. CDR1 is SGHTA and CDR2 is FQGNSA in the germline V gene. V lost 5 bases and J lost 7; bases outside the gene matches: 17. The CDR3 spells CASSPDRRAAFGEQYF. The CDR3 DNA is TGTGCCAGCAGCCCGGACAGGCGGGCCGCCTTTGGGGAGCAGTACTTC.

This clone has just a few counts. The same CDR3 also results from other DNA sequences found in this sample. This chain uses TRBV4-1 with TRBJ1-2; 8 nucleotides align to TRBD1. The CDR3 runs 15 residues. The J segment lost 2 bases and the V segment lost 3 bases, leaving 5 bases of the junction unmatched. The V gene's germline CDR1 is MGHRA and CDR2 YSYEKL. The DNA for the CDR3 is TGCGCCAGCAGCCAGGGGGACAGGCCAAACTATGGCTACACCTTC. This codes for CASSQGDRPNYGYTF.

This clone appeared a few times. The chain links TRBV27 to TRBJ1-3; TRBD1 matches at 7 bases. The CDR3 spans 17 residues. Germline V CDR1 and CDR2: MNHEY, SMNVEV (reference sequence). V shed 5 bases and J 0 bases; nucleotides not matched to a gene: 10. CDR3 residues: CASSTHRGPSSGNTIYF. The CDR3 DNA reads TGTGCCAGCAGTACCCACAGGGGTCCTAGCTCTGGAAACACCATATATTTT.

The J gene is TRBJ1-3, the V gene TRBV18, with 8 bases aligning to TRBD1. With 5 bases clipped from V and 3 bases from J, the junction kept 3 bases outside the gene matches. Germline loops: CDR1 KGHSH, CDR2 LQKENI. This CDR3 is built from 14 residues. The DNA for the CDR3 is TGTGCCAGCTCAACCGGGACAGGTGGAAACACCATATATTTT. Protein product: CASSTGTGGNTIYF.

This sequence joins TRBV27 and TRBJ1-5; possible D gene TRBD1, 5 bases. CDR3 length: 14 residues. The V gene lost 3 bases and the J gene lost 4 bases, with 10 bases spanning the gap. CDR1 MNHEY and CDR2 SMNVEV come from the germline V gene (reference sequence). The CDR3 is CASSLRQGNQPQHF. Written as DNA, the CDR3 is TGTGCCAGCAGTTTGCGGCAGGGAAATCAGCCCCAGCATTTT.

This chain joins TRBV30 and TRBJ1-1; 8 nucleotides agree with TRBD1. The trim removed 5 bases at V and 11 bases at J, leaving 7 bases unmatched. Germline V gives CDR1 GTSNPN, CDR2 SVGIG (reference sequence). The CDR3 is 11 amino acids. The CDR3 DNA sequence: TGTGCCTGGGACAGGGGAGAATCGGCTTTCTTT. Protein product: CAWDRGESAFF.

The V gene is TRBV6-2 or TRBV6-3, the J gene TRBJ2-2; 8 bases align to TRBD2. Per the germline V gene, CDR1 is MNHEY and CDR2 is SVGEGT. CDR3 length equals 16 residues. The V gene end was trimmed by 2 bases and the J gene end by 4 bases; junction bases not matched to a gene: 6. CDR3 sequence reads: CASSYGSGGSTGELFF. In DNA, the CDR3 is TGTGCCAGCAGTTACGGCAGCGGGGGCTCCACCGGGGAGCTGTTTTTT.

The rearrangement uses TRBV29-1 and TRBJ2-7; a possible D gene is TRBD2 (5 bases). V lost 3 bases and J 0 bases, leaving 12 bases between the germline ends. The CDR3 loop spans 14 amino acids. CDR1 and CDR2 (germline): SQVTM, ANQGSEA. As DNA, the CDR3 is TGCAGCGTTGAGGACTTTCCTGCCTCCTACGAGCAGTACTTC. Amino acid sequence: CSVEDFPASYEQYF.

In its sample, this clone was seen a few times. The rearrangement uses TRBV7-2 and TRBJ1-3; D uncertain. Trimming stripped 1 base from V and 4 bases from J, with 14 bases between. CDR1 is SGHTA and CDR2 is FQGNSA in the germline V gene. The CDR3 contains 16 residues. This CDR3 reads CASSLVPPGWGNTIYF. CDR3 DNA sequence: TGTGCCAGCAGCTTAGTTCCCCCGGGTTGGGGAAACACCATATATTTT. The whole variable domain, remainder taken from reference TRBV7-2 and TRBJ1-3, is GAGVSQSPSNKVTEKGKDVELRCDPISGHTALYWYRQSLGQGLEFLIYFQGNSAPDKSGLPSDRFSAERTGGSVSTLTIQRTQQEDSAVYLCASSLVPPGWGNTIYFGEGSWLTVV.

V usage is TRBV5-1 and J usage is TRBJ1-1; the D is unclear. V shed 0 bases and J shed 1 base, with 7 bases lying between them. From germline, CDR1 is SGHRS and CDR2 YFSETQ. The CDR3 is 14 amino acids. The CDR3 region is CASSLALRNTEAFF. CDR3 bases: TGCGCCAGCAGCTTGGCGCTGCGGAACACTGAAGCTTTCTTT.